Listed below are T cell receptor beta chains from one sample, sequenced in a study of T cell changes during pregnancy in multiple sclerosis. TCRdb's copy holds only in-frame clones and misses some; the assay was immunoSEQ multiplex PCR. In the table there are about 110,000 clones, 91% of which are singletons. Sequenced material: peripheral blood, taken before pregnancy. Receptor source: a female donor with multiple sclerosis, enrolled in a pregnancy study. Both conserved end residues are part of each CDR3. A D gene is named only where the DNA matches it firmly. Clone size is stated in some rows and not others, as once, few, many or a class when expanded.

V	J	size	D	DNA	CDR3
TRBV7-9	TRBJ2-3	-	-	TGTGCCAGCAGCCCCAACGGGTTGGCAGATACGCAGTATTTT	CASSPNGLADTQYF
TRBV27	TRBJ2-7	-	-	TGTGCCAGCAGTTTCAGTACAGATAGTGTGTACGAGCAGTACTTC	CASSFSTDSVYEQYF
TRBV30	TRBJ2-7	-	TRBD1	TGTGCCTGGTGTACAGGGGGCTCCATCACCTACGAGCAGTACTTC	CAWCTGGSITYEQYF
TRBV11-1	TRBJ2-1	few	-	TGTGCCAGCAGCTTCGAGGGCGGGACGTACAATGAGCAGTTCTTC	CASSFEGGTYNEQFF
TRBV30	TRBJ2-1	-	TRBD2	TGTGCCTGGAGGAACATAGCGGGAGGCAATGAGCAGTTCTTC	CAWRNIAGGNEQFF
TRBV21-1	TRBJ2-7	-	-	TGTGCCAGCAGCTTCGACAGGAATGACGAGCAGTACTTC	CASSFDRNDEQYF
TRBV6-1	TRBJ2-2	once	TRBD1	TGTGCCAGCAGTGAAATTCAGGGGGCGATCACCGGGGAGCTGTTTTTT	CASSEIQGAITGELFF
TRBV10-3	TRBJ1-5	few	-	TGTGCCATCAGGGGCCAAATCCATCAGCCCCAGCATTTT	CAIRGQIHQPQHF
TRBV5-6	TRBJ1-1	-	TRBD1	TGTGCCAGCAGCGACCTGGGGACAGGGGGGATTCGGGACACTGAAGCTTTCTTT	CASSDLGTGGIRDTEAFF
TRBV28	TRBJ2-5	-	-	TGTGCCAGCAGGACAGGCGACCTTCAAGAGACCCAGTACTTC	CASRTGDLQETQYF
TRBV7-9	TRBJ1-3	-	TRBD1	TGTGCCAGCAGCTTCGGACAGGGGCTGGGAAACACCATATATTTT	CASSFGQGLGNTIYF
TRBV6-5	TRBJ1-1	-	-	TGTGCCAGCAGTATAACCGAAACAATGAACACTGAAGCTTTCTTT	CASSITETMNTEAFF
TRBV6-5	TRBJ2-7	-	TRBD2	TGTGCCAGCAGCCCAGGACTAGCGCATGCCTACGAGCAGTACTTC	CASSPGLAHAYEQYF
TRBV7-9	TRBJ2-6	once	-	TGTGTCAGCAGCTTACGCTCTGGGGCCAACGTCCTGACTTTC	CVSSLRSGANVLTF
TRBV2	TRBJ2-2	-	TRBD2	TGTGCCACTTCGACTAGCGGGAGAACGGACACCGGGGAGCTGTTTTTT	CATSTSGRTDTGELFF
TRBV19	TRBJ2-7	-	TRBD2	TGTGCCAGTAGTATAGATCTGGTACTAGCGGGGTCCTACGAGCAGTACTTC	CASSIDLVLAGSYEQYF
TRBV6-6	TRBJ1-4	-	-	TGTGCCAGCAGTTCCGGGTTGGTTAATGAAAAACTGTTTTTT	CASSSGLVNEKLFF
TRBV11-2	TRBJ2-6	once	-	TGTGCCAGCAGGGGGATTCGGGGATCTGGGGCCAACGTCCTGACTTTC	CASRGIRGSGANVLTF
TRBV9	TRBJ2-1	once	-	TGTGCCAGCAGCGTAGAACTAATCTCCTACAATGAGCAGTTCTTC	CASSVELISYNEQFF
TRBV28	TRBJ1-6	few	-	TGTGCCAGCAGTACATGGGGACTAGATAATTCACCCCTCCACTTT	CASSTWGLDNSPLHF
TRBV27	TRBJ2-5	once	TRBD2	TGTGCCAGCAGAGCAACTAGCGGGAGGGCCCGGGAGACCCAGTACTTC	CASRATSGRARETQYF
TRBV4-1	TRBJ2-1	-	TRBD2	TGCGCCAGCAGCGACCTCCGGGACTACCCCTACAATGAGCAGTTCTTC	CASSDLRDYPYNEQFF
TRBV27	TRBJ2-3	-	-	TGTGCCAGCAGTTTATCACAGGGTTGGGATACGCAGTATTTT	CASSLSQGWDTQYF
TRBV5-1	TRBJ2-7	-	-	TGCGCCAGCAGCCCTTCGGGACAAGGAGTTAACGAGCAGTACTTC	CASSPSGQGVNEQYF
TRBV6-5	TRBJ1-2	-	-	TGTGCCAGCAGCCTCTATTCCGTCTCATCTGGCTACACCTTC	CASSLYSVSSGYTF
TRBV5-6	TRBJ1-6	-	TRBD1	TGTGCCAGCAGCTTGGGGGGACAGAGCTCCTATAATTCACCCCTCCACTTT	CASSLGGQSSYNSPLHF
TRBV19	TRBJ2-2	-	TRBD2	TGTGCCAGTAGTTTCCTAGCGGGAGTCGCCGGGGAGCTGTTTTTT	CASSFLAGVAGELFF
TRBV19	TRBJ2-5	once	-	TGTGCCAGTGGAACCGACTTGGAGACCCAGTACTTC	CASGTDLETQYF
TRBV7-3	TRBJ2-3	few	-	TGTGCCAGCAGCTTATTAGGTCAGGGGAGCGGAGATACGCAGTATTTT	CASSLLGQGSGDTQYF
TRBV7-8	TRBJ1-5	-	-	TGTGCCAGCAGCCGTACCGGGAGAGGAGAAGGCAATCAGCCCCAGCATTTT	CASSRTGRGEGNQPQHF
TRBV9	TRBJ2-7	-	TRBD2	TGTGCCAGCAGCGTAGGGGAGGGGCACTCCTACGAGCAGTACTTC	CASSVGEGHSYEQYF
TRBV30	TRBJ1-2	once	-	TGTGCCTGGAGTCTCGGCGGAGCTGGTGGTGGCTACACCTTC	CAWSLGGAGGGYTF
TRBV4-2	TRBJ2-1	-	TRBD1	TGTGCCAGCAGCCAAGATCACAGACAGGGTTTATTCAATGAGCAGTTCTTC	CASSQDHRQGLFNEQFF
TRBV5-1	TRBJ1-2	-	-	TGCGCCAGCAGCTCTCCGGGACAACTGAGCTATGGCTACACCTTC	CASSSPGQLSYGYTF
TRBV25-1	TRBJ2-5	-	TRBD1	TGTGCCAGCAGAAAGACAGGGGGAGAGACCCAGTACTTC	CASRKTGGETQYF
TRBV6-6	TRBJ1-1	-	TRBD1	TGTGCCAGCGGACCGGGACAGATGAACACTGAAGCTTTCTTT	CASGPGQMNTEAFF
TRBV10-3	TRBJ2-1	-	TRBD2	TGTGCCATCAGTGCGTGGGGACTAGCGGGAGGTAGGGACAATGAGCAGTTCTTC	CAISAWGLAGGRDNEQFF
TRBV11-3	TRBJ1-1	-	TRBD1	TGTGCCAGCAGCCTACGACAGGGGAACACTGAAGCTTTCTTT	CASSLRQGNTEAFF
TRBV6-1	TRBJ1-5	-	-	TGTGCCAGCAGTGAACGCGCGAATAGCAATCAGCCCCAGCATTTT	CASSERANSNQPQHF
TRBV5-6	TRBJ1-2	-	-	TGTGCCAGCAGCTTGGAGGCAGGATACTATGGCTACACCTTC	CASSLEAGYYGYTF
TRBV6-6	TRBJ2-2	-	-	TGTGCCAGCCACATCCTAGGACAGCCAAACACCGGGGAGCTGTTTTTT	CASHILGQPNTGELFF
TRBV10-3	TRBJ2-1	-	-	TGTGCCATCAGTGACCGCGGCGGTGAGCAGTTCTTC	CAISDRGGEQFF
TRBV7-9	TRBJ2-5	-	-	TGTGCCAGCAGCTTAGAGGGGCGGCGAGAGACCCAGTACTTC	CASSLEGRRETQYF
TRBV10-2	TRBJ1-1	-	-	TGCGCCAGCAGCGTGGACAGTCTTAAAGCTTTCTTT	CASSVDSLKAFF
TRBV7-2	TRBJ2-3	-	TRBD2	TGTGCCAGCAGCTCTCGGGGGGGCCCAGCAGATACGCAGTATTTT	CASSSRGGPADTQYF
TRBV7-9	TRBJ1-4	-	-	TGTGCCAGCAGCTTAGTTGCCAGGGGTCTTTCGAGAGCTAATGAAAAACTGTTTTTT	CASSLVARGLSRANEKLFF
TRBV7-2	TRBJ2-2	-	-	TGTGCCAGCAGCCTTAGAGGGGGCACCGGGGAGCTGTTTTTT	CASSLRGGTGELFF
TRBV5-6	TRBJ2-1	-	-	TGTGCCAGCAGCCCCCAGACGGACAGGCAGTTCTTC	CASSPQTDRQFF
TRBV18	TRBJ2-5	-	-	TGTGCCAGCTCACCCCTTGAGGAGACCCAGTACTTC	CASSPLEETQYF
TRBV27	TRBJ2-3	-	TRBD1	TGTGCCAGCACGAAAAGGCAGGGGGCGGACGGTAGCACAGATACGCAGTATTTT	CASTKRQGADGSTDTQYF